This TCR beta chain appears in the sequencing data of a study of blood T cells in healthy people across ages. A J-beta primer mix and a sample-barcoded 5' primer were used in a second PCR of roughly 6 to 12 cycles. TCRdb independently ran MiXCR on the 5' RACE reads; one entry per CDR3 protein. The table lists under 1,000,000 distinct CDR3 sequences, 35% to 40% of them singletons. This CDR3 is 18 amino acids long. CDR1 and CDR2 (germline): SGHDT, YYEEEE. V lost 0 bases and J lost 0, with 18 bases in between. This clonotype has a handful of counts. Material for sequencing was blood. The chain links TRBV5-6 to TRBJ1-1; D gene unclear. The receptor comes from a man aged 18 to 29 in good health. The CDR3: CASSLATTRRAMNTEAFF. CDR3 nucleotides: TGTGCCAGCAGCTTGGCCACAACTCGTCGGGCTATGAACACTGAAGCTTTCTTT.